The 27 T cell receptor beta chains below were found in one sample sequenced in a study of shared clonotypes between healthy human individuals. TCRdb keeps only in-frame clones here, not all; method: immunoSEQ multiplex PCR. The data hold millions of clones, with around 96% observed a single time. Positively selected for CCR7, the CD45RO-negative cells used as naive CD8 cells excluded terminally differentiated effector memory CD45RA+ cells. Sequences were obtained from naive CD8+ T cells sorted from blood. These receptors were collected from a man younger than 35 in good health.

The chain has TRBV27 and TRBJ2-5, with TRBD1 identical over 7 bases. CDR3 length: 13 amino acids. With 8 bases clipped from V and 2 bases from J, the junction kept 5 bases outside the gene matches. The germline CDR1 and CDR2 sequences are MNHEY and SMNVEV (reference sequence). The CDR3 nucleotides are TGTGCCAGCCATTCAGGGGGACAAGAGACCCAGTACTTC. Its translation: CASHSGGQETQYF.

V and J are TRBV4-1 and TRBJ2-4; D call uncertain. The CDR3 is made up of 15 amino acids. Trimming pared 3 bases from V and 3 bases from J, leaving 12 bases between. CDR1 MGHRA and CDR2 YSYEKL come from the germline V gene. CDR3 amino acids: CASSQVGLDKNIQYF. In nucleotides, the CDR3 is TGCGCCAGCAGCCAGGTCGGGTTGGACAAAAACATTCAGTACTTC.

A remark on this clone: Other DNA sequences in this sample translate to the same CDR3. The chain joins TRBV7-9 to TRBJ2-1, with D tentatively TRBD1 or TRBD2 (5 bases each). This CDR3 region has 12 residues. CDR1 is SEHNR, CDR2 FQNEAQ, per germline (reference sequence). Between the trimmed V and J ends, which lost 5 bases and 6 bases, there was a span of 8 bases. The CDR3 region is CASSPGPNEQFF. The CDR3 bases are TGTGCCAGCAGCCCGGGGCCCAATGAGCAGTTCTTC.

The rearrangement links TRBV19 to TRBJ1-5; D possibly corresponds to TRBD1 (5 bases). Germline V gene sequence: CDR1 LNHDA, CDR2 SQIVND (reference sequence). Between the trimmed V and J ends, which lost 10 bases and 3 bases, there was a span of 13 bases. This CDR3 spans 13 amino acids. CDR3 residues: CATLAGYNQPQHF. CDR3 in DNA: TGTGCCACTTTAGCAGGGTACAATCAGCCCCAGCATTTT.

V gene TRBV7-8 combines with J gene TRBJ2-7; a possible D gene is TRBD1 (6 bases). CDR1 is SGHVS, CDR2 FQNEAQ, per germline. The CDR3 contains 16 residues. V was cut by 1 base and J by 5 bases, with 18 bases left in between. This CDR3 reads CASSLDPLRGYDEQYF. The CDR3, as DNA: TGTGCCAGCAGCTTAGACCCTCTCAGGGGATACGACGAGCAGTACTTC.

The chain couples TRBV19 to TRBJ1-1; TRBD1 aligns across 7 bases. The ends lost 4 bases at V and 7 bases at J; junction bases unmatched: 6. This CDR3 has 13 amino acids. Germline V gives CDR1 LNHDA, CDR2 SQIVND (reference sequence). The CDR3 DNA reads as TGTGCCAGTAGTAAGGGACAGCAACTTGAAGCTTTCTTT. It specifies CASSKGQQLEAFF.

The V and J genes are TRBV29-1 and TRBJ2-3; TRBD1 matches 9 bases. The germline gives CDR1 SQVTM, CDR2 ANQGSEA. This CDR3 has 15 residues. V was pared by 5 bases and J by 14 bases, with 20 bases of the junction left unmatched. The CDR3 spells CSVFGLVSDTGGRYF. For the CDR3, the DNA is TGCAGCGTTTTTGGTTTAGTCTCTGATACAGGGGGCAGGTATTTT.

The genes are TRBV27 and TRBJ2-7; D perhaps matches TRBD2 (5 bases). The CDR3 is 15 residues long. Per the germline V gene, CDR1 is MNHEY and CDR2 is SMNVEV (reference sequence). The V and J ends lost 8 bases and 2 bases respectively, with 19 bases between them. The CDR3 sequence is CASARAATTAYEQYF. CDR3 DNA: TGTGCCAGCGCGAGGGCAGCAACTACCGCCTACGAGCAGTACTTC.

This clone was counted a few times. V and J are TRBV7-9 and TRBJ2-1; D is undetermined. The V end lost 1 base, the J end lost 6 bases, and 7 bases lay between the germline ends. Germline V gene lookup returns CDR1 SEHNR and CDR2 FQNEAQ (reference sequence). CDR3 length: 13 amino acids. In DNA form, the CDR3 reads TGTGCCAGCAGCTTAGAGCCCCCCAATGAGCAGTTCTTC. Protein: CASSLEPPNEQFF.

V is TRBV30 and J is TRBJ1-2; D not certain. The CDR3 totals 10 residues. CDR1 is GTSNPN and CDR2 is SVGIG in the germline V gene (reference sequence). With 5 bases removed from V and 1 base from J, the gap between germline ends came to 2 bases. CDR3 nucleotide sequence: TGTGCCTGGTTTAACTATGGCTACACCTTC. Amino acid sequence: CAWFNYGYTF.

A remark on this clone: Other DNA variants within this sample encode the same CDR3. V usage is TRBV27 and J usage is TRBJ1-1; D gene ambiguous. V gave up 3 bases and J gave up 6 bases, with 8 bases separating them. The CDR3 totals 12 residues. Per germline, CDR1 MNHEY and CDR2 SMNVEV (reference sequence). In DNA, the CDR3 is TGTGCCAGCAGTTTTTCGGGGTCTGAAGCTTTCTTT. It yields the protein CASSFSGSEAFF.

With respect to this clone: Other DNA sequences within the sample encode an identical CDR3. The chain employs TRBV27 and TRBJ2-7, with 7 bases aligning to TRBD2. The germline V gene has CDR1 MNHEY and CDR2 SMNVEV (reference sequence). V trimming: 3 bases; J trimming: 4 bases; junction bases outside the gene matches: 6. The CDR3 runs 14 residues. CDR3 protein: CASSLAGVGYEQYF. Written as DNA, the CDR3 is TGTGCCAGCAGTTTGGCGGGAGTAGGGTACGAGCAGTACTTC.

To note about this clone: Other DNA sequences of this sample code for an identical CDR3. The CDR3 spells CASSMGTGGYEQYF. The CDR3 DNA reads as TGTGCCAGTAGTATGGGGACAGGTGGCTACGAGCAGTACTTC. This chain joins TRBV19 and TRBJ2-7; 8 nucleotides line up with TRBD1. J gave up 3 bases and V 3 bases, and 4 bases lay outside the gene matches. This CDR3 has 14 amino acids. Germline V gene lookup returns CDR1 LNHDA and CDR2 SQIVND (reference sequence).

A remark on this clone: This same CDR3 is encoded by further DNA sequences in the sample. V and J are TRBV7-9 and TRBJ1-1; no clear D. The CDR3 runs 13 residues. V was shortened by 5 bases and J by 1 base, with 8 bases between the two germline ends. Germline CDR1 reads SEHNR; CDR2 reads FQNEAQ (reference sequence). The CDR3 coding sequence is TGTGCCAGCAGCCTAACGGGGAACACTGAAGCTTTCTTT. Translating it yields CASSLTGNTEAFF.

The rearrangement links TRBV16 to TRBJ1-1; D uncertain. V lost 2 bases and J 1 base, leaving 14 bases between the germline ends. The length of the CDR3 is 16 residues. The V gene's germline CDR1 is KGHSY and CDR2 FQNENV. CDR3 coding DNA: TGTGCCAGCAGCCAAGCGAGAATCGGGGAGAACACTGAAGCTTTCTTT. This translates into CASSQARIGENTEAFF.

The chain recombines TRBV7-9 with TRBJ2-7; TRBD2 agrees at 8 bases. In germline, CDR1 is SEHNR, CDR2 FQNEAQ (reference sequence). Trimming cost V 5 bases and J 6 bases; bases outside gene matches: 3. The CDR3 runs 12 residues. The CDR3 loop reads CASSPGGLEQYF. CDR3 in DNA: TGTGCCAGCAGCCCGGGGGGGCTCGAGCAGTACTTC.

DNA of the CDR3: TGTGCCAGCGCTGCTACAGTCTCTGGGGCCAACGTCCTGACTTTC. It encodes CASAATVSGANVLTF. J is TRBJ2-6 and V is TRBV27, with D unresolved. The length of the CDR3 is 15 residues. The V gene lost 8 bases and the J gene lost 0 bases, with 11 bases spanning the gap. CDR1 and CDR2 from the germline V gene are MNHEY and SMNVEV (reference sequence).

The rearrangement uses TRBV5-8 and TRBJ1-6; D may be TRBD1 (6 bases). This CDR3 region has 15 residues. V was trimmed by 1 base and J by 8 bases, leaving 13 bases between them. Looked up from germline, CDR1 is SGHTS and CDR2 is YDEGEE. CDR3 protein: CASSLNLQGYSPLHF. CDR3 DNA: TGTGCCAGCAGCTTGAATCTCCAGGGGTATTCACCCCTCCACTTT.

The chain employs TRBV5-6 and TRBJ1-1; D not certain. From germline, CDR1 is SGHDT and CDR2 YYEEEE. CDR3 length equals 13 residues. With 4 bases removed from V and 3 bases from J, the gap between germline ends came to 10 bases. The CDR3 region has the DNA TGTGCCAGCAGCCTCCTTTCGGACACTGAAGCTTTCTTT. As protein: CASSLLSDTEAFF.

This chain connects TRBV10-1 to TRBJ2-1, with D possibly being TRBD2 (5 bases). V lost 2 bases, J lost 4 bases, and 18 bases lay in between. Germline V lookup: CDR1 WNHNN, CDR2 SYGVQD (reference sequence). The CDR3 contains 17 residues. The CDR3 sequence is CASSESPLADEYNEQFF. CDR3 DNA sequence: TGCGCCAGCAGTGAGAGTCCCCTAGCCGACGAATACAATGAGCAGTTCTTC.

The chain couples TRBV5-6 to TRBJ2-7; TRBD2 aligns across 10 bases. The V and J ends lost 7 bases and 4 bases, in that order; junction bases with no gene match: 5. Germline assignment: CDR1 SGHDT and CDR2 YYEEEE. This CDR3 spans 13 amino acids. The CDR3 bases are TGTGCCAGCGGTCCAGCGGGAGGGTACGAGCAGTACTTC. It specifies CASGPAGGYEQYF.

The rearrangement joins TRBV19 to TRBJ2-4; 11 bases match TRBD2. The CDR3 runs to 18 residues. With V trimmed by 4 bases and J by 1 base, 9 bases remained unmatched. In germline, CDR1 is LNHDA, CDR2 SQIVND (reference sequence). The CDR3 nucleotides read TGTGCCAGTAGTACGGGACTAGCGGACTCCTTCGCCAAAAACATTCAGTACTTC. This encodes CASSTGLADSFAKNIQYF.

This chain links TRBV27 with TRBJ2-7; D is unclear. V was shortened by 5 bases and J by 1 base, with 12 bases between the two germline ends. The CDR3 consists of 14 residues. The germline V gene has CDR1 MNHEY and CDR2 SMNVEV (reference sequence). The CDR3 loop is CASSPWTDSYEQYF. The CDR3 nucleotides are TGTGCCAGCAGTCCTTGGACGGATTCCTACGAGCAGTACTTC.

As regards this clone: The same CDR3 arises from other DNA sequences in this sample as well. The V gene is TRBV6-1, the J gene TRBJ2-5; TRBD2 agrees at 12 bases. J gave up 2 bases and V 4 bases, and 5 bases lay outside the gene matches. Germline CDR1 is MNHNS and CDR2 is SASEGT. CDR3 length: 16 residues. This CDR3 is CASSVLAGGPQETQYF. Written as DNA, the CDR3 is TGTGCCAGCAGTGTTCTAGCGGGGGGGCCGCAAGAGACCCAGTACTTC.

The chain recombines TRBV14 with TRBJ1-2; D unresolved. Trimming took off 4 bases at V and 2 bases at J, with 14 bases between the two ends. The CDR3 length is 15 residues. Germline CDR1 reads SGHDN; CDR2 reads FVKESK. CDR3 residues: CASSPSAGNNYGYTF. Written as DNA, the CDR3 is TGTGCCAGCAGCCCCTCAGCAGGAAACAACTATGGCTACACCTTC.

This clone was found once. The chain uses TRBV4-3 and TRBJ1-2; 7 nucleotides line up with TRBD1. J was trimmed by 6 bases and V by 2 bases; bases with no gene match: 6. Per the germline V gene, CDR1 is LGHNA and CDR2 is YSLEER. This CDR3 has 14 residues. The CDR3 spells CASSQFQGGNGYTF. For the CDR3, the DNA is TGCGCCAGCAGCCAATTTCAGGGGGGCAATGGCTACACCTTC.

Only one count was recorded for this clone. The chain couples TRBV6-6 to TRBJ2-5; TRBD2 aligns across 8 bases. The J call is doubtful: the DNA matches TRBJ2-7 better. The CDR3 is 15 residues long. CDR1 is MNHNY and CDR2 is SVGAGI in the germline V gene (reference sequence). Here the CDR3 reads CASSYSSGGSYEQYF. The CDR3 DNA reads TGTGCCAGCAGTTACTCCTCGGGAGGGTCCTACGAGCAGTACTTC.